This entry concerns a single T cell receptor beta chain. Its antigen is not identified. Germline V CDR1 and CDR2: SGHVS, FNYEAQ. The CDR3 runs 16 residues. V dropped 6 bases and J dropped 0 bases, with 15 bases sitting between them. These data originate in a study of cytomegalovirus exposure and HLA in healthy donors. Overall study: Of all 398 donors who were genotyped, around 82% belonged to the Caucasian-associated ancestry cluster.

The PCR used 60 Vbeta and 13 Jbeta primers. Repertoires were generated with immunoSEQ multiplex PCR, while TCRdb's copy carries only in-frame clones and drops some. The sample lists over 95,000 clones, approximately 77% seen once, with 6% to 8.5% in the top ten. General study points: Whilst most TCR sequences proved rare, a subset of public TCRs occurred across many donors.

Material for sequencing was PBMCs. This TCR came from a female donor in good health and CMV-seronegative. The V gene is TRBV7-6, the J gene TRBJ1-3, with a possible D match to TRBD1 (5 bases). CDR3 DNA: TGTGCCAGCAGTCGTGACAGTGCACCCTCTGGAAACACCATATATTTT. Translating it yields CASSRDSAPSGNTIYF. Full variable domain (missing parts from reference TRBV7-6 and TRBJ1-3): GAGVSQSPRYKVTKRGQDVALRCDPISGHVSLYWYRQALGQGPEFLTYFNYEAQQDKSGLPNDRFSAERPEGSISTLTIQRTEQRDSAMYRCASSRDSAPSGNTIYFGEGSWLTVV.